Listed below are T cell receptor beta chains from one sample, sequenced in a study of blood T cell repertoires in COVID-19. Profiling relied on immunoSEQ multiplex PCR, and the TCRdb table lists in-frame clones only, not all of them. This table has roughly 360,000 clones, 70% to 85% appearing once. Sequencing was done on a sample of peripheral blood. The receptors stem from a human donor with acute or convalescent COVID-19. The donor label of this sample is uncertain. Each CDR3 is given with its conserved first and last residue. The order of the fields is J gene, D gene, clone size, V gene, CDR3 DNA, CDR3 protein. A D gene is named only where the DNA matches it firmly. Only part of the rows carry a size: once, few, many, or a class if the clone is expanded.

TRBJ1-2	TRBD1	-	TRBV6-5	TGTGCCAGCAGTTACCGCGACAGGGGAGCCACCTATGGCTACACCTTC	CASSYRDRGATYGYTF
TRBJ1-5	-	once	TRBV2	TGTGCCAGCAGCCCCAGTCAGGGTGAGGCTAGCAATCAGCCCCAGCATTTT	CASSPSQGEASNQPQHF
TRBJ1-4	-	-	TRBV29-1	TGCAGCGTTCGGTATAATGAAAAACTGTTTTTT	CSVRYNEKLFF
TRBJ2-7	TRBD1	-	TRBV5-3	TGTGCCAGAACCCTGCGACAGGGGGAAATCTACGAGCAGTACTTC	CARTLRQGEIYEQYF
TRBJ1-5	-	-	TRBV11-2	TGTGCCAGCAGCCCCTTTAGGAGGCTGGAAGGAAAGGTTAATCAGCCCCAGCATTTT	CASSPFRRLEGKVNQPQHF
TRBJ2-2	TRBD1	-	TRBV4-1	TGCGCCAGCAGCCAACGATCAGGACGACAGGGGCCCACCGGGGAGCTGTTTTTT	CASSQRSGRQGPTGELFF
TRBJ2-1	TRBD1	-	TRBV7-2	TGTGCCAGCAGCCTAATGTCGGGGACAGGCAATGAGCAGTTCTTC	CASSLMSGTGNEQFF
TRBJ1-6	TRBD1	-	TRBV27	TGTGCCAGTGGCGACTACAGGGGAAGTTCACCCCTCCACTTT	CASGDYRGSSPLHF
TRBJ1-1	TRBD1	-	TRBV6-5	TGTGCCAGCAGCTGGGACAGGGGGCTCACTGAAGCTTTCTTT	CASSWDRGLTEAFF
TRBJ1-1	-	-	TRBV20-1	TGCAGTGCGCTCGTCAGAACTGAAGCTTTCTTT	CSALVRTEAFF
TRBJ2-5	TRBD2	-	TRBV5-6	TGTGCCAGCAGCCGACTAGCGGAAGAGACCCAGTACTTC	CASSRLAEETQYF
TRBJ2-5	-	-	TRBV29-1	TGCAGCGCGGGACCCGTCGGGGAGACCCAGTACTTC	CSAGPVGETQYF
TRBJ1-2	TRBD1	-	TRBV25-1	TGTGCCAGCAGTCCCTCCGGGACAGGGAGAGGTTATGGAGGCTACACCTTC	CASSPSGTGRGYGGYTF
TRBJ1-1	-	-	TRBV6-6	TGTGCCAGCAGTCGGGACACCCGGGTGGGAGCTTTCTTT	CASSRDTRVGAFF
TRBJ1-4	TRBD1	-	TRBV3-1/TRBV3-2	TGTGCCAGCAGCCAGCGGACAGGGGTCGAAAAACTGTTTTTT	CASSQRTGVEKLFF
TRBJ2-1	-	-	TRBV4-1	TGCGCCAGCAGCCAAGAAGGGCGGGGCCGGGGTGAGCAGTTCTTC	CASSQEGRGRGEQFF
TRBJ1-5	TRBD1	once	TRBV5-1	TGCGCCAGCAGCCTGGGACAGGGTAGCAATCAGCCCCAGCATTTT	CASSLGQGSNQPQHF
TRBJ1-4	-	many	TRBV2	TGTGCCAGCAGTGCGGGGTTGGGATATGTAGAAAAACTGTTTTTT	CASSAGLGYVEKLFF
TRBJ2-7	-	once	TRBV5-6	TGTGCCAGCAGCCCACCGACGGATCTCCAGGGAGAGCAGTACTTC	CASSPPTDLQGEQYF
TRBJ2-2	TRBD1	-	TRBV5-4	TGTGCCAGCAGCCCCCGGGACAGGCTGGCCGGGGAGCTGTTTTTT	CASSPRDRLAGELFF
TRBJ1-1	-	-	TRBV12-3/TRBV12-4	TGTGCCAGCAGTTTTAAGGGGTCCGAAGCTTTCTTT	CASSFKGSEAFF
TRBJ1-4	-	many	TRBV15	TGTGCCACCAGCAGAATACAGGAATACGAAAAACTGTTTTTT	CATSRIQEYEKLFF
TRBJ2-2	-	-	TRBV29-1	TGCAGCGGACGCCGGGCGGGCACCGGGGAGCTGTTTTTT	CSGRRAGTGELFF
TRBJ2-1	-	-	TRBV10-3	TGTGCCATCATGCGTCAGGGCCCGTACAATGAGCAGTTCTTC	CAIMRQGPYNEQFF
TRBJ1-4	-	-	TRBV14	TGTGCCAGCAGCCTCCCTTCGAGCCGGCTAGCTAATGAAAAACTGTTTTTT	CASSLPSSRLANEKLFF
TRBJ2-4	TRBD2	-	TRBV4-1	TGCGCCAGCAGCCAAGATCTTCCCGCTAGCGGGCAAAACATTCAGTACTTC	CASSQDLPASGQNIQYF
TRBJ1-1	-	-	TRBV6-5	TGTGCCAGCAGCCGAACGGTGAACACTGAAGCTTTCTTT	CASSRTVNTEAFF
TRBJ1-5	-	-	TRBV21-1	TGTGCCACCCTTTTTGCGGGGGCGGTTCAGCCCCAGCATTTT	CATLFAGAVQPQHF
TRBJ1-1	-	-	TRBV5-1	TGCGCCAGCAGCTTGGTCCCGGGGAAAGCTTTCTTT	CASSLVPGKAFF
TRBJ1-3	-	-	TRBV19	TGTGCCAGTAGTCCCTGGACGGATCAGGGGCACACCATATATTTT	CASSPWTDQGHTIYF
TRBJ1-2	TRBD1	-	TRBV6-2/TRBV6-3	TGTGCCAGCAGTTACTCGGGGACAGGGGCTGGCTACACCTTC	CASSYSGTGAGYTF
TRBJ1-4	-	-	TRBV5-1	TGCGCCAGCAGCTTGGGCAGTGCAACTAATGAAAAACTGTTTTTT	CASSLGSATNEKLFF
TRBJ1-3	TRBD1	-	TRBV29-1	TGCAGCGTTGTAGCGCAGGGGGAAACCCTCTCTGGAAACACCATATATTTT	CSVVAQGETLSGNTIYF
TRBJ1-2	-	once	TRBV2	TGTGCCAGCAGTGAAAGAGGGTTTAACTATGGCTACACCTTC	CASSERGFNYGYTF
TRBJ2-2	-	-	TRBV2	TGTGCCAGCAGGTCGAGGAACACCGGGGAGCTGTTTTTT	CASRSRNTGELFF
TRBJ2-7	-	many	TRBV14	TGTGCCAGCAGCCAACGGAAAGCGCACTACGAGCAGTACTTC	CASSQRKAHYEQYF
TRBJ2-3	TRBD1	-	TRBV18	TGTGCCAGCTCCCGACAGGGAATCACAGATACGCAGTATTTT	CASSRQGITDTQYF
TRBJ2-4	-	-	TRBV5-6	TGTGCCAGCAGCCTTCAGGGGGCGGGGGTCCTCGGCATTCAGTACTTC	CASSLQGAGVLGIQYF
TRBJ1-6	TRBD1	few	TRBV7-9	TGTGCCAGCAGCTCACGACAGGGAGCCTATAATTCACCCCTCCACTTT	CASSSRQGAYNSPLHF
TRBJ2-1	TRBD2	-	TRBV10-2	TGCGCCAGCAGTGAGGGTGGCCTAGCGGGGGGTAGCTCCTACAATGAGCAGTTCTTC	CASSEGGLAGGSSYNEQFF
TRBJ2-7	TRBD2	once	TRBV3-1/TRBV3-2	TGTGCCAGCAGCCAAGTGCTAGCGGGAGGCGAGCAGTACTTC	CASSQVLAGGEQYF
TRBJ1-5	TRBD1	-	TRBV19	TGTGCCAGTAGTCAGGACAGGGGTAGGCAGCCCCAGCATTTT	CASSQDRGRQPQHF
TRBJ1-5	-	-	TRBV19	TGTGCCAGTAGTATAAGGGGCAGCCCAGGCTATCAGCCCCAGCATTTT	CASSIRGSPGYQPQHF
TRBJ2-5	TRBD1	-	TRBV2	TGTGCCAGCAGCCCCGACAGGGCGGTAGAGACCCAGTACTTC	CASSPDRAVETQYF
TRBJ1-4	-	-	TRBV18	TGTGCCAGCTCATCGGGTAATGAAAAACTGTTTTTT	CASSSGNEKLFF
TRBJ1-2	-	-	TRBV5-5	TGTGCCAGCAGGCTCACAGGGATCGGCAACTATGGCTACACCTTC	CASRLTGIGNYGYTF
TRBJ1-4	TRBD1	-	TRBV19	TGTGCCAGTAGGGACAGGGGCGCAACTAATGAAAAACTGTTTTTT	CASRDRGATNEKLFF
TRBJ1-2	-	-	TRBV6-5	TGTGCCAGCAGTTACGGGGAGACTACTGGCTACACCTTC	CASSYGETTGYTF
TRBJ2-2	TRBD2	-	TRBV27	TGTGCCAGCAGTTTCCGGACTAGCGGGAGGCCGAACACCGGGGAGCTGTTTTTT	CASSFRTSGRPNTGELFF
TRBJ2-5	-	-	TRBV24-1	TGTGCCACCAGTGCGGGCCAGGGGAGGGGGGAGACCCAGTACTTC	CATSAGQGRGETQYF
TRBJ1-5	-	-	TRBV28	TGTGCCAGCACCCCCTTTGTGGGGAGTCGGGGCAATCAGCCCCAGCATTTT	CASTPFVGSRGNQPQHF